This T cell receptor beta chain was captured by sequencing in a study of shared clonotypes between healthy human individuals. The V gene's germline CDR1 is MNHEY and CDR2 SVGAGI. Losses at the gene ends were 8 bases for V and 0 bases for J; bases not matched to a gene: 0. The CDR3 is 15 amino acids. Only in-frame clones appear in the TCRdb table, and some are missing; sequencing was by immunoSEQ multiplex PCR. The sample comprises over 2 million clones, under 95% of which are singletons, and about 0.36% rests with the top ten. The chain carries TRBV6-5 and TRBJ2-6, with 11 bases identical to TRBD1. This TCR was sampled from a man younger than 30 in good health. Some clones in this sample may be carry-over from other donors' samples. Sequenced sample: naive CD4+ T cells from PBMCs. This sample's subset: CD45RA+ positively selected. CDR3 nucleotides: TGTGCCAGCGGGACAGGGGGCTCTGGGGCCAACGTCCTGACTTTC. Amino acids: CASGTGGSGANVLTF.